A selection of T cell receptor beta chains follows, all from one sample in a study of blood T cell dynamics during melanoma immunotherapy. TCRdb's table, derived via immunoSEQ multiplex PCR, lists solely in-frame clones and lacks some. The repertoire has about 13,000 clones, around 92% of them found once; the top ten carry 3% to 4%. Sequencing was performed on blood, taken from a patient treated with checkpoint blockade. These receptors all come from a human donor with melanoma. The CDR3 runs from the conserved cysteine through the conserved F or W. The order of the fields is V gene, J gene, clone size, CDR3 length, D gene, CDR3 DNA, CDR3 protein. The D gene is left open where the match is weak. Clone size appears in some rows only: once, few, many, or a class for an expanded clone.

V gene: TRBV5-4; J gene: TRBJ1-2; clone size: .; CDR3 length: 15; D gene: .; CDR3 DNA: TGTGCCAGCACCGAAGGACAGCGTTTAAACTATGGCTACACCTTC; CDR3 protein: CASTEGQRLNYGYTF
V gene: TRBV5-1; J gene: TRBJ2-7; clone size: .; CDR3 length: 15; D gene: TRBD2; CDR3 DNA: TGCGCCAGCAGCCCAAACCGGGACTACTCCTACGAGCAGTACTTC; CDR3 protein: CASSPNRDYSYEQYF
V gene: TRBV13; J gene: TRBJ2-7; clone size: .; CDR3 length: 15; D gene: .; CDR3 DNA: TGTGCCAGCAGCTTAGGAGGAGGGTTCACCTACGAGCAGTACTTC; CDR3 protein: CASSLGGGFTYEQYF
V gene: TRBV19; J gene: TRBJ1-1; clone size: .; CDR3 length: 13; D gene: .; CDR3 DNA: TGTGCCAGTAGTAAGGGGGGGCTGACTGAAGCTTTCTTT; CDR3 protein: CASSKGGLTEAFF
V gene: TRBV5-4; J gene: TRBJ2-1; clone size: .; CDR3 length: 16; D gene: .; CDR3 DNA: TGTGCCAGCAGCCCACGGGCCCTTTACTCCTACAATGAGCAGTTCTTC; CDR3 protein: CASSPRALYSYNEQFF
V gene: TRBV18; J gene: TRBJ1-5; clone size: .; CDR3 length: 13; D gene: .; CDR3 DNA: TGTGCCAGCTCACCATCCGGGGATCAGCCCCAGCATTTT; CDR3 protein: CASSPSGDQPQHF
V gene: TRBV2; J gene: TRBJ2-2; clone size: .; CDR3 length: 12; D gene: TRBD1; CDR3 DNA: TGTGCGCAGGGGGCGAACACCGGGGAGCTGTTTTTT; CDR3 protein: CAQGANTGELFF
V gene: TRBV18; J gene: TRBJ1-5; clone size: .; CDR3 length: 15; D gene: TRBD1; CDR3 DNA: TGTGCCAGCTCACCTAAGGGGGCGAGCAATCAGCCCCAGCATTTT; CDR3 protein: CASSPKGASNQPQHF
V gene: TRBV18; J gene: TRBJ1-5; clone size: once; CDR3 length: 16; D gene: .; CDR3 DNA: TGTGCCAGCTCACACAAGGGAGGCTATAGCAATCAGCCCCAGCATTTT; CDR3 protein: CASSHKGGYSNQPQHF
V gene: TRBV6-1; J gene: TRBJ2-7; clone size: .; CDR3 length: 17; D gene: .; CDR3 DNA: TGTGCCAGCAGTGAGGGATTAGTCGGTCAGGGCACCTACGAGCAGTACTTC; CDR3 protein: CASSEGLVGQGTYEQYF
V gene: TRBV19; J gene: TRBJ2-1; clone size: .; CDR3 length: 15; D gene: .; CDR3 DNA: TGTGCCAGTAGTATAGGCAGGACCTCCTACAATGAGCAGTTCTTC; CDR3 protein: CASSIGRTSYNEQFF
V gene: TRBV27; J gene: TRBJ2-1; clone size: .; CDR3 length: 12; D gene: .; CDR3 DNA: TGTGCCAGCGGTGACCGCTACAATGAGCAGTTCTTC; CDR3 protein: CASGDRYNEQFF
V gene: TRBV5-1; J gene: TRBJ2-3; clone size: .; CDR3 length: 16; D gene: TRBD2; CDR3 DNA: TGCGCCAGCAGCTTGGTGGGACTAGCGGGAGCAGATACGCAGTATTTT; CDR3 protein: CASSLVGLAGADTQYF
V gene: TRBV5-6; J gene: TRBJ1-1; clone size: once; CDR3 length: 17; D gene: .; CDR3 DNA: TGTGCCAGCAGCCCTCCGGACAGAGCTTTAATGAACACTGAAGCTTTCTTT; CDR3 protein: CASSPPDRALMNTEAFF
V gene: TRBV19; J gene: TRBJ1-5; clone size: .; CDR3 length: 17; D gene: .; CDR3 DNA: TGTGCCAGTAGTCCCGCCGGAGGACAGAATAGCAATCAGCCCCAGCATTTT; CDR3 protein: CASSPAGGQNSNQPQHF
V gene: TRBV7-9; J gene: TRBJ2-2; clone size: .; CDR3 length: 13; D gene: .; CDR3 DNA: TGTGCCAGCAGCTTAGCAGGGACCGGGGAGCTGTTTTTT; CDR3 protein: CASSLAGTGELFF
V gene: TRBV7-9; J gene: TRBJ2-7; clone size: .; CDR3 length: 13; D gene: .; CDR3 DNA: TGTGCCAGCAGCTTACTAGGGATCTACGAGCAGTACTTC; CDR3 protein: CASSLLGIYEQYF
V gene: TRBV6-6; J gene: TRBJ1-5; clone size: .; CDR3 length: 12; D gene: .; CDR3 DNA: TGTGCCAGCAACAGAGGTAATCAGCCCCAGCATTTT; CDR3 protein: CASNRGNQPQHF
V gene: TRBV19; J gene: TRBJ2-7; clone size: .; CDR3 length: 13; D gene: .; CDR3 DNA: TGTGCCAGTAGAAGAGGAGGGTTGGCCGAGCAGTACTTC; CDR3 protein: CASRRGGLAEQYF
V gene: TRBV9; J gene: TRBJ2-1; clone size: .; CDR3 length: 16; D gene: TRBD2; CDR3 DNA: TGTGCCAGCAGCCCCTTTAGGGAGGGCGCCTACAATGAGCAGTTCTTC; CDR3 protein: CASSPFREGAYNEQFF
V gene: TRBV6-6; J gene: TRBJ1-1; clone size: .; CDR3 length: 14; D gene: .; CDR3 DNA: TGTGCCAGCAGTTACTCCAAGTTGAACACTGAAGCTTTCTTT; CDR3 protein: CASSYSKLNTEAFF
V gene: TRBV7-8; J gene: TRBJ2-3; clone size: .; CDR3 length: 18; D gene: TRBD2; CDR3 DNA: TGTGCCAGCAGATCATTTGGGGTGTTGCGGGAGTGGAATGAGGGGCAGTATTTT; CDR3 protein: CASRSFGVLREWNEGQYF
V gene: TRBV6-6; J gene: TRBJ1-6; clone size: .; CDR3 length: 14; D gene: .; CDR3 DNA: TGTGCCAGCAGTTACGGACAGTATAATTCACCCCTCCACTTT; CDR3 protein: CASSYGQYNSPLHF
V gene: TRBV5-1; J gene: TRBJ2-2; clone size: once; CDR3 length: 17; D gene: .; CDR3 DNA: TGCGCCAGCAGCCCCAGATTGATACCCACGAACACCGGGGAGCTGTTTTTT; CDR3 protein: CASSPRLIPTNTGELFF
V gene: TRBV27; J gene: TRBJ1-6; clone size: .; CDR3 length: 15; D gene: .; CDR3 DNA: TGTGCCAGCAGTCCCCGGGACGGTGTTAATTCACCCCTCCACTTT; CDR3 protein: CASSPRDGVNSPLHF
V gene: TRBV28; J gene: TRBJ1-2; clone size: .; CDR3 length: 14; D gene: .; CDR3 DNA: TGTGCCACCATATTATCCGGGACACCCTATGGCTACACCTTC; CDR3 protein: CATILSGTPYGYTF
V gene: TRBV7-2; J gene: TRBJ2-1; clone size: once; CDR3 length: 15; D gene: .; CDR3 DNA: TGTGCCAGCAGCCCTGACAGAAGCTCCTACAATGAGCAGTTCTTC; CDR3 protein: CASSPDRSSYNEQFF
V gene: TRBV18; J gene: TRBJ2-3; clone size: .; CDR3 length: 18; D gene: .; CDR3 DNA: TGTGCCAGCTCACCGACCGGAACCCCAACGGGGGGCACAGATACGCAGTATTTT; CDR3 protein: CASSPTGTPTGGTDTQYF
V gene: TRBV19; J gene: TRBJ2-7; clone size: .; CDR3 length: 15; D gene: TRBD1; CDR3 DNA: TGTGCCAGTAGTATAGGACAGGGGGTTTTCTACGAGCAGTACTTC; CDR3 protein: CASSIGQGVFYEQYF
V gene: TRBV18; J gene: TRBJ2-7; clone size: .; CDR3 length: 16; D gene: .; CDR3 DNA: TGTGCCAGCTCACCATCAAGTCCAGGGAGCTCCTACGAGCAGTACTTC; CDR3 protein: CASSPSSPGSSYEQYF
V gene: TRBV27; J gene: TRBJ1-3; clone size: .; CDR3 length: 15; D gene: .; CDR3 DNA: TGTGCCAGCAGTTTGGAGGGGGGTTACGGAAACACCATATATTTT; CDR3 protein: CASSLEGGYGNTIYF
V gene: TRBV10-1; J gene: TRBJ2-7; clone size: .; CDR3 length: 15; D gene: TRBD1; CDR3 DNA: TGCGCCAGCAGAAAAGGACAGGAAAGCTCCTACGAGCAGTACTTC; CDR3 protein: CASRKGQESSYEQYF
V gene: TRBV10-2; J gene: TRBJ2-1; clone size: .; CDR3 length: 17; D gene: TRBD2; CDR3 DNA: TGCGCCAGCAGTGAGTCCCTAGCGGGAAATTATGGCGATGAGCAGTTCTTC; CDR3 protein: CASSESLAGNYGDEQFF
V gene: TRBV9; J gene: TRBJ2-1; clone size: few; CDR3 length: 15; D gene: TRBD2; CDR3 DNA: TGTGCCAGCAGCCCGAGCGGGAGGGCCGCCAATGAGCAGTTCTTC; CDR3 protein: CASSPSGRAANEQFF
V gene: TRBV6-1; J gene: TRBJ2-2; clone size: .; CDR3 length: 12; D gene: .; CDR3 DNA: TGTGCCAGCAGTACTCAGACCGGGGAGCTGTTTTTT; CDR3 protein: CASSTQTGELFF
V gene: TRBV5-6; J gene: TRBJ1-1; clone size: .; CDR3 length: 13; D gene: .; CDR3 DNA: TGTGCCAGCAGCTGGACAATGAACACTGAAGCTTTCTTT; CDR3 protein: CASSWTMNTEAFF
V gene: TRBV18; J gene: TRBJ1-5; clone size: once; CDR3 length: 17; D gene: TRBD1; CDR3 DNA: TGTGCCAGCTCACCCGACAGGGGAAATATAGGCAATCAGCCCCAGCATTTT; CDR3 protein: CASSPDRGNIGNQPQHF
V gene: TRBV7-9; J gene: TRBJ1-1; clone size: .; CDR3 length: 12; D gene: .; CDR3 DNA: TGTGCCAGCAGCCCCCAGGACCGTGAAGCTTTCTTT; CDR3 protein: CASSPQDREAFF
V gene: TRBV29-1; J gene: TRBJ1-2; clone size: .; CDR3 length: 13; D gene: .; CDR3 DNA: TGCAGCGTTGAAGGACAGGCACACTATGGCTACACCTTC; CDR3 protein: CSVEGQAHYGYTF
V gene: TRBV27; J gene: TRBJ1-1; clone size: .; CDR3 length: 13; D gene: .; CDR3 DNA: TGTGCCAGCAGTTTAAGGATAGGCGCTGAAGCTTTCTTT; CDR3 protein: CASSLRIGAEAFF
V gene: TRBV7-2; J gene: TRBJ2-1; clone size: once; CDR3 length: 16; D gene: TRBD1; CDR3 DNA: TGTGCCAGCAGCCAACAGGGGGCGGGGGTTTACAATGAGCAGTTCTTC; CDR3 protein: CASSQQGAGVYNEQFF
V gene: TRBV6-1; J gene: TRBJ1-1; clone size: .; CDR3 length: 15; D gene: .; CDR3 DNA: TGTGCCAGCAGTGATTTCCGGTTAATGAACACTGAAGCTTTCTTT; CDR3 protein: CASSDFRLMNTEAFF
V gene: TRBV14; J gene: TRBJ1-1; clone size: once; CDR3 length: 15; D gene: .; CDR3 DNA: TGTGCCAGCAGCCCCATCGGGGGCATGAACACTGAAGCTTTCTTT; CDR3 protein: CASSPIGGMNTEAFF
V gene: TRBV5-1; J gene: TRBJ1-1; clone size: .; CDR3 length: 16; D gene: .; CDR3 DNA: TGCGCCAGCAGCCCGGGACACAAAACTATGAACACTGAAGCTTTCTTT; CDR3 protein: CASSPGHKTMNTEAFF
V gene: TRBV5-6; J gene: TRBJ2-7; clone size: .; CDR3 length: 15; D gene: TRBD2; CDR3 DNA: TGTGCCAGCAGCTTGCGACTAGCGGTTTCCTACGAGCAGTACTTC; CDR3 protein: CASSLRLAVSYEQYF
V gene: TRBV28; J gene: TRBJ1-5; clone size: .; CDR3 length: 16; D gene: .; CDR3 DNA: TGTGCCAGCAGTTTAGATGCGTGGCCTAGCAATCAGCCCCAGCATTTT; CDR3 protein: CASSLDAWPSNQPQHF
V gene: TRBV7-6; J gene: TRBJ1-3; clone size: .; CDR3 length: 15; D gene: .; CDR3 DNA: TGTGCCAGCAGCTCAACAGGGACCTCTGGAAACACCATATATTTT; CDR3 protein: CASSSTGTSGNTIYF
V gene: TRBV14; J gene: TRBJ2-3; clone size: .; CDR3 length: 13; D gene: .; CDR3 DNA: TGTGCCAGCTCCCAGGGGCTCGCAGATACGCAGTATTTT; CDR3 protein: CASSQGLADTQYF
V gene: TRBV7-6; J gene: TRBJ2-7; clone size: .; CDR3 length: 13; D gene: .; CDR3 DNA: TGTGCCAGCAGCTTAACCAGCTCCTACGAGCAGTACTTC; CDR3 protein: CASSLTSSYEQYF
V gene: TRBV4-1; J gene: TRBJ1-4; clone size: .; CDR3 length: 14; D gene: .; CDR3 DNA: TGCGCCAGCAGCCAAGCGCAAGCTAATGAAAAACTGTTTTTT; CDR3 protein: CASSQAQANEKLFF
V gene: TRBV28; J gene: TRBJ1-6; clone size: .; CDR3 length: 17; D gene: TRBD1; CDR3 DNA: TGTGCCAGCAGTTCAGGACCGGGACAGGTGAATAATTCACCCCTCCACTTT; CDR3 protein: CASSSGPGQVNNSPLHF
V gene: TRBV11-2; J gene: TRBJ1-1; clone size: .; CDR3 length: 14; D gene: .; CDR3 DNA: TGTGCCAGCAGCTTGGACGGAATGAACACTGAAGCTTTCTTT; CDR3 protein: CASSLDGMNTEAFF
V gene: TRBV7-9; J gene: TRBJ1-1; clone size: .; CDR3 length: 13; D gene: .; CDR3 DNA: TGTGCCAGCAGCCCCGACGGGGTTGGTGAAGCTTTCTTT; CDR3 protein: CASSPDGVGEAFF
V gene: TRBV7-8; J gene: TRBJ2-6; clone size: .; CDR3 length: 18; D gene: .; CDR3 DNA: TGTGCCAGCAGATATTTACAGGGTGCGGGATCTGGGGCCAACGTCCTGACTTTC; CDR3 protein: CASRYLQGAGSGANVLTF